This T cell receptor beta chain originates from a study of T-cell memory formation after mild COVID-19. Study-wide background: The study found TCR clusters largely donor specific.

J gave up 3 bases and V 4 bases, and 9 bases lay outside the gene matches. This CDR3 contains 15 residues. CDR1 and CDR2 from the germline V gene are SGHRS and YFSETQ. General study points: Clones shrinking from day 15 to 85 showed even CD4/CD8 mixes; later expanders tilted CD4+.

On this clonotype: The antigen remains undetermined.

TCRdb reprocessed the 5' RACE reads with MiXCR, giving one entry per CDR3 protein. Seen here are approximately 180,000 distinct CDR3 sequences, roughly 17% observed once, and the top ten hold approximately 2.2%. The sequenced sample was PBMCs or a T cell subset sorted from them (not recorded which). The receptor was derived from an adult woman who had mild COVID-19 (a few samples of this study predate the infection). Cell type and time point are not known. This sequence joins TRBV5-1 and TRBJ1-1; 7 bases align to TRBD1. Here the CDR3 reads CASSPKPDRDTEAFF. The CDR3 DNA follows: TGCGCCAGCAGCCCAAAACCCGACAGGGACACTGAAGCTTTCTTT.